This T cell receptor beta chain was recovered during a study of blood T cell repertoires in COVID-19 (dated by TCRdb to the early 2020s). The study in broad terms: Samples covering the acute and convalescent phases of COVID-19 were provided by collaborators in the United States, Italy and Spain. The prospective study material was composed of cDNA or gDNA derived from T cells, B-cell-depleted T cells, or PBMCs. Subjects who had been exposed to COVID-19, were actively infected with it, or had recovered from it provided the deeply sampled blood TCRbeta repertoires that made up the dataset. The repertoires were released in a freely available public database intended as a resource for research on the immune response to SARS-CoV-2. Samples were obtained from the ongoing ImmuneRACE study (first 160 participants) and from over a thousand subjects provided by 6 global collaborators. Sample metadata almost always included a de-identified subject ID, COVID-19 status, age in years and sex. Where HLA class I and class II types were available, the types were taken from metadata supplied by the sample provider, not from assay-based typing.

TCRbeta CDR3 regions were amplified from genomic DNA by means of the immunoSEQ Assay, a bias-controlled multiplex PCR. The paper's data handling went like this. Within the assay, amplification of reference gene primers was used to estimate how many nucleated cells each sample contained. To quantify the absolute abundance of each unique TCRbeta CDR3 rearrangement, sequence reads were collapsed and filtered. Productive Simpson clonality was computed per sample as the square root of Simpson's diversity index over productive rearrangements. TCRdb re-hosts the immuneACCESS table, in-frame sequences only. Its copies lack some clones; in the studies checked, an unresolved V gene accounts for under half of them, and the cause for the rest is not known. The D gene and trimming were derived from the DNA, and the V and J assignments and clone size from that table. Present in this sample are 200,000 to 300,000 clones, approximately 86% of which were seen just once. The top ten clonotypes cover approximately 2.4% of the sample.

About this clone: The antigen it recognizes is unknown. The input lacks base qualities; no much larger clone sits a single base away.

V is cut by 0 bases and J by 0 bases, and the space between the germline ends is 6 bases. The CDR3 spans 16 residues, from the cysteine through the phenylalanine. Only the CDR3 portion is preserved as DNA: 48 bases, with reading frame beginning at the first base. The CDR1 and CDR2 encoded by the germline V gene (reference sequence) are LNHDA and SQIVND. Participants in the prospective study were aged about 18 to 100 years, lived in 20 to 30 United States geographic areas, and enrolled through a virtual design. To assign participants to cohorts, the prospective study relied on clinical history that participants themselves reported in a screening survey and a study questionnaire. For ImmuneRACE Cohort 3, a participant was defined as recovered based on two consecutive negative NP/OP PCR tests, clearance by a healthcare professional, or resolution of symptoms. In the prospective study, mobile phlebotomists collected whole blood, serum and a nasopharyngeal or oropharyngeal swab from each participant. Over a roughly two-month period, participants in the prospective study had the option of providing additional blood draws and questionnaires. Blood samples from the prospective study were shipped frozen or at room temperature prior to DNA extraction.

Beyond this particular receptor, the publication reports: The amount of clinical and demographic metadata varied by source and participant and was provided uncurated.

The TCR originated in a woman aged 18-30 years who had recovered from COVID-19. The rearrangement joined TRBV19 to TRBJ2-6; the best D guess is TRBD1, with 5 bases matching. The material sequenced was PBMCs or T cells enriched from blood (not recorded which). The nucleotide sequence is TGTGCCAGTAGTATAGATCAGGGCTCTGGGGCCAACGTCCTGACTTTC. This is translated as CASSIDQGSGANVLTF.